This is a list of T cell receptor beta chains from one sample in a study of regulatory T cells in long-lasting Graves disease. TCRdb redid the calling of the multiplex PCR reads with MiXCR, one entry per CDR3 protein. The data show about 440,000 distinct CDR3 sequences, with about 15% seen just once and roughly a sixth held by the top ten. The same sample was also used in a study of T cells in Graves' hyperthyroidism and ophthalmopathy.

The sequences come from peripheral blood mononuclear cells (PBMCs), collected at new diagnosis, from a patient treated with antithyroid drugs. These receptors were collected from a woman under 40 with Graves disease. CDR3s include the opening cysteine and the closing phenylalanine or tryptophan. A D gene is named only where the DNA matches it firmly. Clone sizes are given selectively: once, few, many, or a class where the clone is expanded.

TRBV19	TRBJ1-3	-	few	TGTGCCAGTACCGAGGACGAGAGCTCTGGAAACACCATATATTTT	CASTEDESSGNTIYF
TRBV10-3	TRBJ1-2	TRBD1	-	TGTGCCATCAGTGCTCGGCAGGGGGACTCTGGCTACACCTTC	CAISARQGDSGYTF
TRBV28	TRBJ1-1	-	many	TGTGCCAGCAACTCTCCCGGACGGGTGAACACTGAAGCTTTCTTT	CASNSPGRVNTEAFF
TRBV11-2	TRBJ1-2	TRBD1	many	TGTGCCAGCAGCCCGAACCGGGACAGGGCCTATGGCTACACCTTC	CASSPNRDRAYGYTF
TRBV13	TRBJ2-2	-	many	TGTGCCAGCAGCCCCCAGACTAGGAACACCGGGGAGCTGTTTTTT	CASSPQTRNTGELFF
TRBV30	TRBJ2-7	-	many	TGTGCCTGGAGTGCCCACTCCTACGAGCAGTACTTC	CAWSAHSYEQYF
TRBV5-5	TRBJ1-5	TRBD1	-	TGTGCCAGCAGCCCCCGGACAGGGGGCAATCAGCCCCGGCATTTT	CASSPRTGGNQPRHF
TRBV7-2	TRBJ2-5	-	-	TGTGCCAGCAGCTTAGGAGGGAGTCCCTGGGAGACCCAGTACTTC	CASSLGGSPWETQYF
TRBV20-1	TRBJ2-5	TRBD1	-	TGCAGTGCCTCCTTGACAGGGTCCAAGACCCAGTACTTC	CSASLTGSKTQYF
TRBV3-1	TRBJ1-1	-	many	TGTGCCAGCAGCAATCTATTCGGGGGTCAGGGAACTGAAGCTTTCTTT	CASSNLFGGQGTEAFF
TRBV29-1	TRBJ2-3	TRBD2	many	TGCAGCGCCTTGCCCATGGGACTAGCGGGAACAGATACGCAGTATTTT	CSALPMGLAGTDTQYF
TRBV27	TRBJ2-7	-	many	TGTGCCAGCAGTTTATCGATGGACACTTACTACGAGCAGTACTTC	CASSLSMDTYYEQYF
TRBV11-2	TRBJ2-7	TRBD1	many	TGTGCCAGCAGCCCAGGAGAGGGGGCGAGGCCGTACTTC	CASSPGEGARPYF
TRBV5-5	TRBJ2-7	-	many	TGTGCCAGCAGCTTGGCCGGAGGAGGGGACTACGAGCAGTACTTC	CASSLAGGGDYEQYF
TRBV7-3	TRBJ2-5	-	many	TGTGCCAGCAGCTCGGACCCCTTGGAGACCCAGTACTTC	CASSSDPLETQYF
TRBV6-2/TRBV6-3	TRBJ2-2	TRBD1	many	TGTGCCAGCAGTCTCGGACAGGAAGACACCGGGGAGCTGTTTTTT	CASSLGQEDTGELFF
TRBV12-3/TRBV12-4	TRBJ2-3	TRBD2	many	TGTGCCAGCAGTTCTGGGACTAGCGGGGCAAGCACAGATACGCAGTATTTT	CASSSGTSGASTDTQYF
TRBV5-4	TRBJ1-2	TRBD1	few	TGTGCCAGCAGCCCCGGACAGGGAGGAGGCTATGGCTACACCTTC	CASSPGQGGGYGYTF
TRBV25-1	TRBJ1-5	-	many	TGTGCCAGCAGCCAGGGACACGGCAATCAGCCCCAGCATTTT	CASSQGHGNQPQHF
TRBV6-1	TRBJ1-2	TRBD1	-	TGTGCCAGCAGTGCGACAGGGCCCTATGGCTACACCTTC	CASSATGPYGYTF
TRBV7-2	TRBJ2-3	-	many	TGTGCCAGCAGCTTCTTTCTAGAAGATACGCAGTATTTT	CASSFFLEDTQYF